What follows describes a single T cell receptor (beta chain). The antigen remains undetermined. The data were taken from a study of T cell responses to AZD1222 COVID-19 vaccine. CDR1 is SGHRS and CDR2 is YFSETQ in the germline V gene. This CDR3 comprises 16 residues. V was clipped by 0 bases and J by 2 bases, with 15 bases between them. Whole-study results and caveats: Repertoire sampling occurred only after the peak T cell response. White British ancestry dominated among donors, who included more females, and clonal diversity was possibly underestimated.

Here immunoSEQ multiplex PCR was the method, and the copy in TCRdb shows in-frame clones only, minus some. The table shows over 150,000 clones, with 90% occurring only once. The clonotype comes from an adult in good health. This rearrangement joins TRBV5-1 to TRBJ2-7; D is possibly TRBD1 (6 bases). Sequencing used peripheral blood, obtained on day 0 of AZD1222 vaccination. CDR3 DNA: TGCGCCAGCAGCTTGGAATGGGGGCGCGAAACCTACGAGCAGTACTTC. Amino acid sequence: CASSLEWGRETYEQYF.